The sequence of this T cell receptor beta chain was determined in a study of T cells in Graves' hyperthyroidism and ophthalmopathy. At the level of the study: The blood sample was taken at first diagnosis, before treatment began. The study's findings and limits: Blood also contained most expanded thyroid clonotypes above 0.001. Ophthalmopathy was predicted by the model a median of about 6.5 months ahead of onset.

This clonotype was recorded at least ten times. Its antigen is not known. Authors of the study amplified TCR beta CDR3 regions from RNA transcripts. TCR CDR3 underwent first-round RT-PCR with the HTBI primer set. TCRdb reanalysed the multiplex PCR reads using MiXCR and keeps one entry per CDR3 protein. In the table there are roughly 380,000 distinct CDR3 sequences, approximately 15% of which are singletons. CDR3 size: 15 residues. The germline V and J ends were trimmed by 1 base and 3 bases, with 12 bases remaining between them. Germline V gives CDR1 LNHDA, CDR2 SQIVND (reference sequence). Diagnosis relied on clinical symptoms, serum thyroxine and TRAb, thyroid ultrasound and orbital computed tomography.

The clonotype originates from a woman between 55 and 75 years old with Graves' hyperthyroidism. Material for sequencing was blood. The chain carries TRBV19 and TRBJ1-1, with D possibly being TRBD1 (5 bases). The CDR3 DNA is TGTGCCAGTAGTATAGCGCAGGGACGGGACACTGAAGCTTTCTTT. Protein product: CASSIAQGRDTEAFF.